Shown below are 2 T cell receptor beta chains from a single sample sequenced in a study of T cell responses to AZD1222 COVID-19 vaccine. Libraries were prepared by immunoSEQ multiplex PCR; TCRdb keeps only in-frame clonotypes and omits some of them. The sample carries about 99,000 clones, 90% recorded once. The source material was peripheral blood, sampled on day 0 of AZD1222 vaccination. The source of these receptors is an adult in good health.

V gene TRBV7-9 combines with J gene TRBJ2-2; 14 nucleotides agree with TRBD2. The junction had 9 bases not matched to a gene; V was cut back by 5 bases and J by 1 base. CDR3 length: 19 amino acids. Germline V gene lookup returns CDR1 SEHNR and CDR2 FQNEAQ (reference sequence). This CDR3 is CASSDSWTSGGKNTGELFF. The CDR3, as DNA: TGTGCCAGCAGCGACTCTTGGACTAGCGGGGGGAAGAACACCGGGGAGCTGTTTTTT.

The genes are TRBV30 and TRBJ2-5; 9 nucleotides line up with TRBD2. J gave up 5 bases and V 0 bases, and 10 bases lay outside the gene matches. The CDR3 sequence is 16 residues long. Per the germline V gene, CDR1 is GTSNPN and CDR2 is SVGIG (reference sequence). CDR3 loop: CAWSVNAGGPSETQYF. The CDR3 DNA reads as TGTGCCTGGAGTGTAAACGCGGGGGGGCCTTCTGAGACCCAGTACTTC.